The 17 T cell receptor beta chains listed next were all sequenced from one sample in a study of blood T cells in healthy people across ages. Alongside a J-beta primer mix, a sample-barcoded 5' primer served in a second PCR lasting about 7 to 11 cycles. TCRdb reprocessed the 5' RACE reads via MiXCR and lists one record per CDR3 protein. The sample lists approximately 820,000 distinct CDR3 sequences; more than 40% were seen once. Sequencing input: blood. The receptors shown here come from a man aged 55 to 70 in good health.

The V and J genes are TRBV6-2 or TRBV6-3 and TRBJ1-2; D gene ambiguous. Germline lookup yields CDR1 MNHEY and CDR2 SVGEGT. This CDR3 has 15 amino acids. Trimming took 2 bases from V and 4 from J, leaving 14 bases between them. This chain's CDR3 is CASSYAYGKIYGYTF. In nucleotides, the CDR3 is TGTGCCAGCAGTTACGCGTATGGGAAAATCTATGGCTACACCTTC.

This chain joins TRBV11-3 and TRBJ1-2; D is undetermined. CDR1 and CDR2 from the germline V gene are SGHNT and YENEEA. CDR3 length: 12 residues. The V and J ends lost 4 bases and 3 bases respectively, with 6 bases between them. The CDR3 sequence: CASSSSYYGYTF. In nucleotides, the CDR3 is TGTGCCAGCAGCTCCTCGTACTATGGCTACACCTTC.

The chain carries TRBV12-3 or TRBV12-4 and TRBJ2-1; D not certain. This CDR3 is built from 17 residues. V was cut by 5 bases and J by 6 bases, with 23 bases left in between. CDR3 protein: CASSRYSLPDVGNEQFF. The DNA for the CDR3 is TGTGCCAGCAGTCGCTACAGCCTTCCCGACGTCGGCAATGAGCAGTTCTTC.

The V and J genes are TRBV6-1 and TRBJ2-4, with TRBD2 matching 12 bases. Near its end, the DNA agrees better with TRBJ2-7, so the J call may be wrong. The germline V gene has CDR1 MNHNS and CDR2 SASEGT. There are 15 residues in the CDR3. The CDR3, as DNA: TGTGCCAGCAAGATGGGACTAGCGGGCCCCTACGAGCAGTACTTC. Its translation is CASKMGLAGPYEQYF.

The V gene is TRBV7-2, the J gene TRBJ2-1; D remains unclear. Judging by the DNA end, TRBJ2-7 fits better; the J call may be wrong. Germline V gene sequence: CDR1 SGHTA, CDR2 FQGNSA. The CDR3 runs to 18 residues. The CDR3 bases are TGTGCCAGCAGCTTAGCGCCCCGGACCCAAAGCTCCTACAATGAGCAGTACTTC. Translation: CASSLAPRTQSSYNEQYF.

The genes are TRBV28 and TRBJ2-7; 8 nucleotides align to TRBD1. The CDR3 spans 13 residues. The ends lost 5 bases at V and 3 bases at J; junction bases unmatched: 3. CDR1 and CDR2 from the germline V gene are MDHEN and SYDVKM. The CDR3 spells CASSRTGFYEQYF. CDR3 bases: TGTGCCAGCAGTCGGACAGGGTTCTACGAGCAGTACTTC.

The rearrangement joins TRBV27 to TRBJ1-2; maybe TRBD1 (5 bases). This CDR3 has 14 residues. The V gene's germline CDR1 is MNHEY and CDR2 SMNVEV (reference sequence). Trimming took 5 bases from V and 6 from J, leaving 16 bases between them. CDR3 DNA: TGTGCCAGCAGTGCGTCCAACCGGGGGGATGGCTACACCTTC. Its translation is CASSASNRGDGYTF.

V and J are TRBV7-2 and TRBJ2-3; D is unresolved. Germline lookup yields CDR1 SGHTA and CDR2 FQGNSA. V was shortened by 5 bases and J by 5 bases, with 8 bases between the two germline ends. This CDR3 comprises 12 residues. The CDR3 nucleotides are TGTGCCAGCAGCCCAAGTCAAGATACGCAGTATTTT. Its translation: CASSPSQDTQYF.

V and J are TRBV5-6 and TRBJ1-2, with unresolved D. V was clipped by 4 bases and J by 4 bases, with 17 bases between them. Germline assignment: CDR1 SGHDT and CDR2 YYEEEE. The CDR3 length is 15 residues. CDR3 nucleotides: TGTGCCAGCAGCCCTTTGACGGCCCCTATCTATGGCTACACCTTC. Protein sequence: CASSPLTAPIYGYTF.

This clonotype turned up a few times. Relative to the germline gene, one junction end is altered; a read error may explain this. This chain connects TRBV7-7 to TRBJ2-4; TRBD1 agrees at 8 bases. The J call is uncertain, as TRBJ2-7 better fits the DNA end. Germline V CDR1 and CDR2: SSHAT, FNYEAQ (reference sequence). The CDR3 consists of 13 residues. The DNA for the CDR3 is TGTGCTAGCAGCTCGACAGGGGACCACGAGCAGTACTTC. Translating gives CASSSTGDHEQYF.

CDR3 nucleotide sequence: TGTGCCAGCAGCGCGCGGACAGTGGAAATCTACGAGCAGTACTTC. This codes for CASSARTVEIYEQYF. V and J are TRBV5-6 and TRBJ2-5; D is perhaps TRBD1 (6 bases). The J call may be mistaken, given a closer DNA end match to TRBJ2-7. Germline CDR1 and CDR2: SGHDT and YYEEEE. CDR3 length equals 15 residues.

The chain employs TRBV20-1 and TRBJ2-7, with D maybe TRBD2 (6 bases). Germline loops: CDR1 DFQATT, CDR2 SNEGSKA (reference sequence). Trimming shortened V by 3 bases and J by 4 bases, and 7 bases separated the two germline ends. CDR3 length: 11 amino acids. Here the CDR3 reads CSASGRYEQYF. Here the CDR3 DNA reads TGCAGTGCTAGTGGGAGGTACGAGCAGTACTTC.

This clonotype has only a few counts. The chain is built from TRBV12-3 or TRBV12-4 and TRBJ2-7; D is tentatively TRBD1 or TRBD2 (6 bases each). The CDR3 is made up of 13 amino acids. V lost 6 bases, J lost 0 bases, and 9 bases lay in between. The CDR3 is CASRRDNSYEQYF. Written as DNA, the CDR3 is TGTGCCAGCAGGCGGGACAACTCCTACGAGCAGTACTTC.

This clonotype was seen more than once but under ten times. The V call is TRBV9, the J call TRBJ1-1; TRBD1 might be the D (6 bases). V was trimmed by 7 bases and J by 0 bases, leaving 16 bases between them. The CDR3 length is 15 residues. Per germline, CDR1 SGDLS and CDR2 YYNGEE. The CDR3: CASRPFDRMNTEAFF. CDR3 DNA sequence: TGTGCCAGCCGCCCCTTCGACAGGATGAACACTGAAGCTTTCTTT. The whole variable domain, filled in from reference TRBV9 and TRBJ1-1, reads DSGVTQTPKHLITATGQRVTLRCSPRSGDLSVYWYQQSLDQGLQFLIQYYNGEERAKGNILERFSAQQFPDLHSELNLSSLELGDSALYFCASRPFDRMNTEAFFGQGTRLTVV.

Turning to this clonotype: Sequence at one end of the junction differs from germline and may be a read error. CDR3 bases: TGTGCCGGCAGTGGGAGCCGGGACAGGGCATACGAGCAGTACTTC. Translation gives CAGSGSRDRAYEQYF. J is TRBJ2-7 and V is TRBV6-5; 9 bases map to TRBD1. The CDR3 is 15 residues long. Germline assignment: CDR1 MNHEY and CDR2 SVGAGI.

V is TRBV20-1 and J is TRBJ2-1, with 7 bases identical to TRBD1. The V gene's germline CDR1 is DFQATT and CDR2 SNEGSKA (reference sequence). V lost 0 bases and J lost 4; bases outside the gene matches: 6. CDR3 length equals 15 residues. CDR3: CSARDLRDSYNEQFF. For the CDR3, the DNA is TGCAGTGCTAGAGATCTCCGGGACAGTTACAATGAGCAGTTCTTC.

On this clonotype: Its ends do not fully match the called genes, so a read error is possible. The chain has TRBV7-8 and TRBJ2-3, with D perhaps matching TRBD1 (5 bases). CDR1 is SGHVS and CDR2 is FQNEAQ in the germline V gene. The CDR3 covers 15 residues. CDR3: CANSLAVTGTDTQYF. The CDR3 DNA follows: TGTGCCAACAGCTTAGCTGTGACAGGCACAGATACGCAGTATTTT.